Shown below are 15 T cell receptor beta chains from a single sample sequenced in a study of T cells in Graves' hyperthyroidism and ophthalmopathy. From RNA transcripts, TCR beta CDR3 regions were amplified. The HTBI primer set was used in a first-round RT-PCR of the TCR CDR3. Each CDR3 protein gets one entry after TCRdb re-called the multiplex PCR reads with MiXCR. The repertoire has roughly 500,000 distinct CDR3 sequences, under 25% of them found once; the top ten carry about half. Input material: blood. These receptors were collected from a woman in her 70s with Graves' ophthalmopathy.

This clonotype turned up a few times. The V and J genes are TRBV20-1 and TRBJ2-7, with TRBD1 matching 9 bases. Losses at the gene ends were 5 bases for V and 2 bases for J; bases not matched to a gene: 10. In germline, CDR1 is DFQATT, CDR2 SNEGSKA (reference sequence). CDR3 length: 15 residues. CDR3 nucleotide sequence: TGCAGTGCTTATCACCGACAGGGGGGTACCTACGAGCAGTACTTC. Its protein product is CSAYHRQGGTYEQYF.

The gene calls are TRBV2 and TRBJ1-4; possible D gene TRBD1, 5 bases. The V end was cut by 2 bases, the J end by 0 bases, with 22 bases between. Germline lookup yields CDR1 SNHLY and CDR2 FYNNEI. The CDR3 runs to 20 residues. As DNA, the CDR3 is TGTGCCAGCAGTGAAAATAGAGGCCGAACAGTAGGGGCAACTAATGAAAAACTGTTTTTT. Its translation: CASSENRGRTVGATNEKLFF.

The rearrangement uses TRBV20-1 and TRBJ1-2, with D uncertain. V was clipped by 4 bases and J by 9 bases, with 18 bases between them. The CDR3 is 13 amino acids. Germline values: CDR1 DFQATT, CDR2 SNEGSKA (reference sequence). CDR3 amino acids: CSATPPGFGSYTF. The CDR3 DNA follows: TGCAGTGCTACCCCGCCCGGGTTTGGTAGCTACACCTTC.

The gene calls are TRBV7-6 and TRBJ2-5, with 9 positions matching TRBD2. CDR3 size: 17 residues. The germline V gene has CDR1 SGHVS and CDR2 FNYEAQ. V lost 4 bases to trimming and J lost 1 base; unmatched junction nucleotides: 10. The CDR3 DNA reads as TGTGCCAGCAGCTCCGATGGACTAGCGTTTGGCCAAGAGACCCAGTACTTC. Translated, it gives CASSSDGLAFGQETQYF.

This clonotype was recorded many times. The V call is TRBV15, the J call TRBJ2-7, with D maybe TRBD2 (6 bases). Germline CDR1 and CDR2: LNHNV and YYDKDF (reference sequence). The CDR3 is 15 residues long. V was shortened by 3 bases and J by 0 bases, with 12 bases between the two germline ends. Here the CDR3 DNA reads TGTGCCACCAGCAGTCGGCGGGGAAGCTCCTACGAGCAGTACTTC. It specifies CATSSRRGSSYEQYF.

Notes on this clonotype: A much larger clone is a single base away; this may be a read error. The V gene is TRBV6-9, the J gene TRBJ2-7, with TRBD2 matching 12 bases. The J segment lost 4 bases and the V segment lost 4 bases, leaving 11 bases of the junction unmatched. Looked up from germline, CDR1 is MNHGY and CDR2 is SVAAGI. This CDR3 is 17 amino acids long. In DNA form, the CDR3 reads TGTGCCAGCAGTTCCGTCTCAAGGACTAGCGGGATATACGAGCAGTACTTC. Translating it yields CASSSVSRTSGIYEQYF.

As regards this clonotype: A much larger clone lies one base from this, so it may be a read error. This chain uses TRBV28 with TRBJ2-7; no definite D call. Germline V gene data show CDR1 as MDHEN and CDR2 as SYDVKM. Trimming took 2 bases from V and 0 from J, leaving 11 bases between them. This CDR3 region has 15 residues. The CDR3 DNA follows: TGTGCCAGCAGTTTAAAGGGCGTTGGCTCCTACGAGCAGTACTTC. It translates to CASSLKGVGSYEQYF. The full variable domain, its missing parts supplied by reference TRBV28 and TRBJ2-7, is DVKVTQSSRYLVKRTGEKVFLECVQDMDHENMFWYRQDPGLGLRLIYFSYDVKMKEKGDIPEGYSVSREKKERFSLILESASTNQTSMYLCASSLKGVGSYEQYFGPGTRLTVT.

This clonotype was seen more than once but under ten times. The chain uses TRBV3-1 and TRBJ2-7; 7 bases are shared with TRBD2. Looked up from germline, CDR1 is LGHDT and CDR2 is YNNKEL (reference sequence). The CDR3 sequence is 14 residues long. Germline trimming cut 1 base from V and 2 bases from J; bases unmatched to any gene: 2. The chain's CDR3 is CASSQGLAAYEQYF. In DNA, the CDR3 is TGTGCCAGCAGCCAAGGGCTAGCGGCCTACGAGCAGTACTTC.

DNA for the CDR3: TGCAGCGTTGCACAGGCCACTGAAGCTTTCTTT. Translating it yields CSVAQATEAFF. The chain carries TRBV29-1 and TRBJ1-1; tentative D call: TRBD1 (5 bases). Trimming stripped 4 bases from V and 4 bases from J, with 7 bases between. Germline-derived CDR1 and CDR2 are SQVTM and ANQGSEA. The CDR3 totals 11 residues.

V and J are TRBV29-1 and TRBJ2-7; 9 positions match TRBD1. V shed 4 bases and J 2 bases; nucleotides not matched to a gene: 12. CDR1 and CDR2 (germline): SQVTM, ANQGSEA. This CDR3 has 16 residues. The CDR3 DNA reads TGCAGCGTTGTAGCCCCGGTGACAGGGGGTACCTACGAGCAGTACTTC. Protein product: CSVVAPVTGGTYEQYF.

The chain joins TRBV6-1 to TRBJ2-7, with D uncertain. Germline-derived CDR1 and CDR2 are MNHNS and SASEGT. V lost 6 bases and J 3 bases, leaving 6 bases between the germline ends. The CDR3 sequence is 11 residues long. CDR3 sequence reads: CASSKYYEQYF. DNA of the CDR3: TGTGCCAGCAGCAAATACTACGAGCAGTACTTC.

The chain joins TRBV29-1 to TRBJ2-7; 12 positions agree with TRBD1. The CDR3 covers 14 residues. Germline CDR1 is SQVTM and CDR2 is ANQGSEA. V gave up 8 bases and J gave up 2 bases; unmatched junction bases: 7. CDR3 nucleotides: TGCAGCCCGCCGGGACAGGGGGCTACCTACGAGCAGTACTTC. It is translated as CSPPGQGATYEQYF.

Of note for this clonotype: A much larger clone is a single base away; this may be a read error. The chain's CDR3 is CVSSLRQGSQPQHF. The CDR3 DNA is TGTGTCAGCAGCTTACGGCAGGGCAGTCAGCCCCAGCATTTT. This chain uses TRBV7-2 with TRBJ1-5; TRBD1 might be the D (5 bases). Germline CDR1 is SGHTA and CDR2 is FQGNSA. The CDR3 totals 14 residues.

This clonotype showed up just a few times. This chain uses TRBV28 with TRBJ1-6; the D is unclear. The CDR3 loop spans 15 amino acids. The germline gives CDR1 MDHEN, CDR2 SYDVKM. V lost 6 bases and J lost 0, with 9 bases in between. The CDR3 here is CASSLGLSYNSPLHF. CDR3 coding DNA: TGTGCCAGCAGCTTGGGCCTCTCCTATAATTCACCCCTCCACTTT.

This clonotype was recorded at least ten times. The chain couples TRBV12-3 or TRBV12-4 to TRBJ2-7, with D maybe TRBD2 (6 bases). There are 15 residues in the CDR3. V lost 1 base, J lost 0 bases, and 10 bases lay in between. The CDR3 DNA reads as TGTGCCAGCAGTTTAGACTTGGGGGGCTCCTACGAGCAGTACTTC. Its protein product is CASSLDLGGSYEQYF.